This passage covers 20 T cell receptor beta chains from one sample sequenced in a study of T cell responses to AZD1222 COVID-19 vaccine. Sequencing was performed with immunoSEQ multiplex PCR; in TCRdb, only in-frame clones are kept and a portion is missing. The sample has roughly 85,000 clones, 85% to 90% seen once. The starting material was peripheral blood, obtained on day 0 of AZD1222 vaccination. The receptors were gathered from an adult in good health.

The chain employs TRBV7-3 and TRBJ2-6, with D possibly TRBD2 on 6 matching bases. The germline CDR1 and CDR2 sequences are SGHTA and FQGTGA. There are 16 residues in the CDR3. Trimming left V 0 bases short and J 1 base short, with 7 bases between. CDR3 in DNA: TGTGCCAGCAGCTTAACGGGGACTTCTGGGGCCAACGTCCTGACTTTC. This translates into CASSLTGTSGANVLTF. The full variable domain, completed using reference TRBV7-3 and TRBJ2-6, is GAGVSQTPSNKVTEKGKYVELRCDPISGHTALYWYRQSLGQGPEFLIYFQGTGAADDSGLPNDRFFAVRPEGSVSTLKIQRTERGDSAVYLCASSLTGTSGANVLTFGAGSRLTVL.

The rearrangement uses TRBV7-9 and TRBJ1-2; 7 bases fit TRBD1. With 7 bases clipped from V and 4 bases from J, the junction kept 9 bases outside the gene matches. CDR3 length: 14 residues. Germline CDR1 is SEHNR and CDR2 is FQNEAQ (reference sequence). The CDR3 region is CASTPQGGFYGYTF. Written as DNA, the CDR3 is TGTGCCAGCACCCCTCAGGGGGGCTTCTATGGCTACACCTTC.

CDR3 in amino acids: CASSFIGASTGELFF. CDR3 nucleotides: TGTGCCAGCAGTTTCATAGGGGCCTCCACCGGGGAGCTGTTTTTT. The chain uses TRBV27 and TRBJ2-2; the D gene is possibly TRBD1 (5 bases). Germline loops: CDR1 MNHEY, CDR2 SMNVEV (reference sequence). The V end was cut by 3 bases, the J end by 4 bases, with 12 bases between. CDR3 length equals 15 residues.

This chain connects TRBV28 to TRBJ1-5; 9 bases map to TRBD1. The CDR3 sequence is 17 residues long. Germline V gives CDR1 MDHEN, CDR2 SYDVKM. V shed 6 bases and J 0 bases; nucleotides not matched to a gene: 9. The CDR3 protein is CASRLGQGINSNQPQHF. The CDR3, as DNA: TGTGCCAGCAGACTAGGACAGGGGATTAATAGCAATCAGCCCCAGCATTTT.

V is TRBV19 and J is TRBJ1-5; 12 nucleotides match TRBD1. CDR1 is LNHDA and CDR2 is SQIVND in the germline V gene (reference sequence). CDR3 length: 14 amino acids. J was trimmed by 7 bases and V by 6 bases; bases with no gene match: 4. Here the CDR3 DNA reads TGTGCCAGTAGCGGGACAGGGGGCCGCCAGCCCCAGCATTTT. Its translation: CASSGTGGRQPQHF.

CDR3: CASSPLTSGSISGYNEQFF. The CDR3 bases are TGTGCCAGCAGCCCCTTAACTAGCGGGAGTATATCCGGGTACAATGAGCAGTTCTTC. The genes are TRBV11-3 and TRBJ2-1; 11 nucleotides line up with TRBD2. The germline V gene encodes CDR1 SGHNT and CDR2 YENEEA. After removal of 5 bases from V and 4 bases from J, the junction contained 16 bases not matched to a gene. The CDR3 contains 19 residues.

The V and J genes are TRBV4-2 and TRBJ1-6; D is perhaps TRBD1 (6 bases). Trimming took off 1 base at V and 10 bases at J, with 14 bases between the two ends. The CDR3 totals 15 residues. Germline CDR1 and CDR2: LGHNA and YNFKEQ. CDR3 in amino acids: CASSQAQGSGSPLHF. CDR3 in DNA: TGTGCCAGCAGCCAAGCCCAGGGGAGCGGCTCACCCCTCCACTTT.

This clone has just one count. The chain uses TRBV6-5 and TRBJ1-2; D is possibly TRBD1 (6 bases). Germline lookup yields CDR1 MNHEY and CDR2 SVGAGI. There are 13 residues in the CDR3. Trimming pared 6 bases from V and 4 bases from J, leaving 12 bases between. The CDR3 DNA reads TGTGCCAGCAGATCGTCGACAGGCTATGGCTACACCTTC. Translating it yields CASRSSTGYGYTF.

J is TRBJ1-6 and V is TRBV28; TRBD1 is a possible D gene (5 bases). This CDR3 is built from 14 residues. Looked up from germline, CDR1 is MDHEN and CDR2 is SYDVKM. The ends were cut back, 5 bases at V and 3 bases at J, with 8 bases in the middle. For the CDR3, the DNA is TGTGCCAGCAGTCCCCAGGGCTATAATTCACCCCTCCACTTT. This translates into CASSPQGYNSPLHF.

The J gene is TRBJ1-6, the V gene TRBV3-1 (or the pseudogene TRBV3-2), with 7 bases lining up with TRBD1. The CDR3 runs 12 residues. CDR1 and CDR2 from the germline V gene are LGHDT and YNNKEL (reference sequence). The junction had 0 bases not matched to a gene; V was cut back by 0 bases and J by 13 bases. CDR3 protein: CASSQDRGPLHF. The DNA of the CDR3 is TGTGCCAGCAGCCAAGACAGGGGGCCCCTCCACTTT.

This clone was counted a few times. The V and J genes are TRBV6-5 and TRBJ1-1, with D hard to call. The V and J ends lost 3 bases and 1 base respectively, with 6 bases between them. Per germline, CDR1 MNHEY and CDR2 SVGAGI. The CDR3 runs to 13 residues. This chain's CDR3 is CASSYTQNTEAFF. The CDR3 DNA sequence: TGTGCCAGCAGTTATACGCAGAACACTGAAGCTTTCTTT.

The CDR3 spells CASSEDRLAKNIQYF. The CDR3 DNA reads TGTGCCAGCAGTGAAGATCGGCTAGCCAAAAACATTCAGTACTTC. The chain recombines TRBV6-1 with TRBJ2-4; no firm D call. Germline CDR1 reads MNHNS; CDR2 reads SASEGT. V was clipped by 1 base and J by 0 bases, with 7 bases between them. The CDR3 covers 15 residues.

This rearrangement joins TRBV28 to TRBJ1-5; D unresolved. The CDR3 length is 12 residues. Germline V lookup: CDR1 MDHEN, CDR2 SYDVKM. The germline V and J ends were trimmed by 5 bases and 3 bases, with 5 bases remaining between them. The DNA for the CDR3 is TGTGCCAGCAGTCAATACAATCAGCCCCAGCATTTT. Residues: CASSQYNQPQHF.

This clone was seen once. V gene TRBV27 combines with J gene TRBJ1-1; perhaps TRBD1 as D (6 bases). Germline V CDR1 and CDR2: MNHEY, SMNVEV (reference sequence). V lost 5 bases and J 0 bases, leaving 16 bases between the germline ends. The CDR3 runs 16 residues. DNA of the CDR3: TGTGCCAGCAGTCCAGGGACAACCAATCTGAACACTGAAGCTTTCTTT. Amino acid sequence: CASSPGTTNLNTEAFF.

V gene TRBV5-1 combines with J gene TRBJ2-5; tentatively, D is TRBD1 (6 bases). CDR3 size: 13 residues. Trimming left V 0 bases short and J 7 bases short, with 10 bases between. In germline, CDR1 is SGHRS, CDR2 YFSETQ. The CDR3 loop reads CASSLEQGGTQYF. DNA for the CDR3: TGCGCCAGCAGCTTGGAACAGGGTGGGACCCAGTACTTC.

DNA of the CDR3: TGTGCCAGCAGTCAGGACAGGAACTCCTATGGCTACACCTTC. Its protein product is CASSQDRNSYGYTF. This chain connects TRBV6-5 to TRBJ1-2; 7 bases line up with TRBD1. The CDR3 extends over 14 amino acids. Germline CDR1 reads MNHEY; CDR2 reads SVGAGI. Trimming removed 5 bases from V and 4 bases from J; junction bases left unmatched: 7.

The genes are TRBV5-6 and TRBJ1-6; the D is unclear. The CDR3 runs 12 residues. Deletions cut 2 bases from V and 10 bases from J, with 7 bases between. Germline V gives CDR1 SGHDT, CDR2 YYEEEE. Here the CDR3 reads CASSLSESPLHF. In nucleotides, the CDR3 is TGTGCCAGCAGCTTAAGTGAATCACCCCTCCACTTT.

This clone is a singleton in its sample. Other DNA variants within this sample encode the same CDR3. The genes are TRBV5-1 and TRBJ2-3, with 8 bases fitting TRBD2. Germline loops: CDR1 SGHRS, CDR2 YFSETQ. The CDR3 has 14 residues. With 5 bases clipped from V and 0 bases from J, the junction kept 2 bases outside the gene matches. The DNA for the CDR3 is TGCGCCAGCAGACTAGCGGCTAGCACAGATACGCAGTATTTT. Translating gives CASRLAASTDTQYF.

J is TRBJ2-6 and V is TRBV6-5; perhaps TRBD1 as D (5 bases). The ends were cut back, 6 bases at V and 4 bases at J, with 10 bases in the middle. Germline CDR1 MNHEY, CDR2 SVGAGI. The CDR3 sequence is 14 residues long. The CDR3, as DNA: TGTGCCAGCAGAACAGGCTCCGGGGCCAACGTCCTGACTTTC. It codes for CASRTGSGANVLTF.

The CDR3 loop reads CASRVSTDTQYF. The CDR3 nucleotides read TGTGCCAGCAGGGTTAGCACAGATACGCAGTATTTT. The chain carries TRBV6-5 and TRBJ2-3; D ambiguous. Trimming stripped 6 bases from V and 0 bases from J, with 4 bases between. CDR1 MNHEY and CDR2 SVGAGI come from the germline V gene. This CDR3 is 12 amino acids long.